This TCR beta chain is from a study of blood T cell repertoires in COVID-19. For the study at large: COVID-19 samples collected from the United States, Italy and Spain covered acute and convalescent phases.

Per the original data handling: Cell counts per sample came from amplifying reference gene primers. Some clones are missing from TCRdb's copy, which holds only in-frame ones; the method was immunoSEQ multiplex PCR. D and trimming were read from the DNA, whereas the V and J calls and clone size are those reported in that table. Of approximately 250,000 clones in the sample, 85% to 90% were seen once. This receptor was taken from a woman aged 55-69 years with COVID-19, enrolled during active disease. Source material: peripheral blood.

CDR3 nucleotides: TGTGCCAGCAGCGTAGGGACAGTCTTTACCTCTGGGGCCAACGTCCTGACTTTC. Translation: CASSVGTVFTSGANVLTF. The rearrangement links TRBV9 to TRBJ2-6; TRBD1 might be the D (6 bases). CDR1 is SGDLS, CDR2 YYNGEE, per germline. The CDR3 consists of 18 residues. With 0 bases removed from V and 0 bases from J, the gap between germline ends came to 13 bases.